The next 29 T cell receptor beta chains were all read from a single sample in a study of beta chain features in type 1 diabetes. Expressed TCRB transcripts were sequenced because the entire RNA isolate underwent reverse transcription. Assay: immunoSEQ multiplex PCR; the TCRdb copy retains only in-frame clones and omits some. The sample lists 330,000 or so clones, roughly 12% occurring once. Their target antigens are unknown. General study findings and limits: Shortening that was moderate but significant affected the TCRB CDR3s of Type 1 diabetes patients in all four CD4+ subsets.

The source material was naive CD4+ T cells from blood. The receptors originated from a woman under 30 with type 1 diabetes.

The chain uses TRBV5-6 and TRBJ1-2; 9 bases are a match to TRBD1. The CDR3 is made up of 14 amino acids. V gave up 4 bases and J gave up 6 bases; unmatched junction bases: 7. From germline, CDR1 is SGHDT and CDR2 YYEEEE. The CDR3 sequence: CASSPRDRANGYTF. DNA for the CDR3: TGTGCCAGCAGCCCCAGGGACAGGGCGAATGGCTACACCTTC.

The rearrangement links TRBV2 to TRBJ1-5, with D unclear. This CDR3 has 12 residues. Trimming took 6 bases from V and 9 from J, leaving 12 bases between them. Germline CDR1 and CDR2: SNHLY and FYNNEI. CDR3 loop: CASSPSERPQHF. The CDR3 DNA reads as TGTGCCAGCAGCCCCTCGGAGCGGCCCCAGCATTTT.

This clone was counted a few times. The V and J genes are TRBV11-3 and TRBJ2-1; TRBD2 aligns across 15 bases. This CDR3 is 19 amino acids long. Germline trimming cut 5 bases from V and 8 bases from J; bases unmatched to any gene: 16. Germline V CDR1 and CDR2: SGHNT, YENEEA. CDR3 DNA: TGTGCCAGCAGCAATCTCCGGGGACTAGCGGGAGGTTGGGTCGATGAGCAGTTCTTC. This translates into CASSNLRGLAGGWVDEQFF.

This clone was detected a few times. The chain has TRBV9 and TRBJ2-1; 7 bases map to TRBD2. CDR3 size: 16 residues. Germline values: CDR1 SGDLS, CDR2 YYNGEE. V lost 3 bases to trimming and J lost 6 bases; unmatched junction nucleotides: 12. The CDR3 reads CASSAQREATSNEQFF. In nucleotides, the CDR3 is TGTGCCAGCAGCGCCCAGCGGGAAGCGACTAGCAATGAGCAGTTCTTC.

There are a few counts of this clone. J is TRBJ1-5 and V is TRBV9, with D unresolved. Germline V lookup: CDR1 SGDLS, CDR2 YYNGEE. The CDR3 length is 15 residues. V was trimmed by 0 bases and J by 10 bases, leaving 17 bases between them. Written as DNA, the CDR3 is TGTGCCAGCAGCGTAGGATCGGGCGGGAGTTATCCCCAGCATTTT. This codes for CASSVGSGGSYPQHF.

This clone has just a few counts. The chain combines TRBV14 with TRBJ1-2; perhaps TRBD1 as D (5 bases). The CDR3 loop spans 11 amino acids. Germline V gene data show CDR1 as SGHDN and CDR2 as FVKESK. V lost 4 bases to trimming and J lost 5 bases, with 5 bases between them. The CDR3: CASSPGYGYTF. Written as DNA, the CDR3 is TGTGCCAGCAGCCCAGGGTATGGCTACACCTTC.

The sample holds a few counts of this clone. The chain combines TRBV6-1 with TRBJ2-3, with unresolved D. The germline V gene has CDR1 MNHNS and CDR2 SASEGT. V lost 8 bases and J 3 bases, leaving 9 bases between the germline ends. This CDR3 region has 12 residues. CDR3 amino acids: CASGQLTDTQYF. The CDR3 nucleotides are TGTGCCAGCGGGCAGCTAACAGATACGCAGTATTTT.

The rearrangement joins TRBV10-3 to TRBJ2-4; 8 bases match TRBD1. The CDR3 extends over 20 amino acids. The V gene end was trimmed by 3 bases and the J gene end by 1 base; junction bases not matched to a gene: 17. Germline-derived CDR1 and CDR2 are ENHRY and SYGVKD. The CDR3: CAISDGTPGQASGAKNIQYF. The DNA for the CDR3 is TGTGCCATCAGTGATGGGACTCCGGGACAGGCGAGTGGGGCCAAAAACATTCAGTACTTC.

This clone has a handful of counts. The CDR3 here is CASSLAPGTEAYEQYF. CDR3 coding DNA: TGCGCCAGCAGCTTGGCCCCGGGAACGGAGGCTTACGAGCAGTACTTC. The genes are TRBV5-1 and TRBJ2-7; possible D gene TRBD2, 5 bases. Trimming stripped 0 bases from V and 4 bases from J, with 17 bases between. The CDR3 extends over 16 amino acids. Germline lookup yields CDR1 SGHRS and CDR2 YFSETQ.

The sample holds a few counts of this clone. Other DNA sequences from this sample encode an identical CDR3 as well. The rearrangement uses TRBV14 and TRBJ2-1; no reliable D call. The germline V gene has CDR1 SGHDN and CDR2 FVKESK. The V gene lost 5 bases and the J gene lost 3 bases, with 2 bases spanning the gap. There are 11 residues in the CDR3. CDR3: CASSYYNEQFF. The CDR3 nucleotides are TGTGCCAGCAGCTACTACAATGAGCAGTTCTTC.

A few counts support this clone. This sequence joins TRBV28 and TRBJ2-1, with D possibly TRBD1 on 6 matching bases. Germline V gene data show CDR1 as MDHEN and CDR2 as SYDVKM. The CDR3 runs to 15 residues. V was shortened by 2 bases and J by 8 bases, with 16 bases between the two germline ends. CDR3 nucleotides: TGTGCCAGCAGTTTAACAGGGACGCTCCATTATGAGCAGTTCTTC. Its translation is CASSLTGTLHYEQFF.

The chain uses TRBV27 and TRBJ1-6; tentative D call: TRBD1 (6 bases). CDR3 size: 14 residues. Germline values: CDR1 MNHEY, CDR2 SMNVEV (reference sequence). V lost 6 bases and J lost 8, with 14 bases in between. The CDR3 DNA reads as TGTGCCAGCAGAAACACAGGGACCCATTCACCCCTCCACTTT. It translates to CASRNTGTHSPLHF.

The rearrangement links TRBV5-1 to TRBJ1-2; unclear D gene. The CDR3 is made up of 16 amino acids. Between the trimmed V and J ends, which lost 1 base and 7 bases, there was a span of 20 bases. Per the germline V gene, CDR1 is SGHRS and CDR2 is YFSETQ. The CDR3 DNA is TGCGCCAGCAGCTTGTGGACGAGCGGCCCCCTCTCTGGCTACACCTTC. It translates to CASSLWTSGPLSGYTF.

CDR3 loop: CASSDSVTGELFF. CDR3 sequence (DNA): TGTGCCAGCAGTGACTCGGTCACCGGGGAGCTGTTTTTT. V and J are TRBV25-1 and TRBJ2-2; no clear D. The CDR3 contains 13 residues. V dropped 3 bases and J dropped 4 bases, with 6 bases sitting between them. CDR1 and CDR2 from the germline V gene are MGHDK and SYGVNS.

This clone was detected a few times. The J gene is TRBJ2-7, the V gene TRBV28; TRBD1 might be the D (6 bases). The CDR3 contains 14 residues. CDR1 and CDR2 (germline): MDHEN, SYDVKM. Deletions cut 2 bases from V and 3 bases from J, with 11 bases between. The CDR3 sequence is CASSLPQGFYEQYF. Written as DNA, the CDR3 is TGTGCCAGCAGTTTACCCCAGGGGTTCTACGAGCAGTACTTC.

This clone was detected only a few times. This chain joins TRBV5-1 and TRBJ1-5; no reliable D call. The CDR3 extends over 13 amino acids. Germline CDR1 and CDR2: SGHRS and YFSETQ. The V and J ends lost 5 bases and 5 bases respectively, with 11 bases between them. DNA of the CDR3: TGCGCCAGCAGTCCCCGGGGTGATCAGCCCCAGCATTTT. Translation gives CASSPRGDQPQHF.

The table lists this clone with a few counts. This rearrangement joins TRBV9 to TRBJ2-3; 12 bases are a match to TRBD2. There are 17 residues in the CDR3. Unmatched junction bases numbered 8, after V lost 3 bases and J lost 3 bases. Germline V lookup: CDR1 SGDLS, CDR2 YYNGEE. The CDR3 coding sequence is TGTGCCAGCAGCGGACTCCTAGCGGGGGGGCCTACAGATACGCAGTATTTT. It yields the protein CASSGLLAGGPTDTQYF.

CDR3 in DNA: TGTGCCAGCAGCCTAGGACAGAACTACGAGCAGTACTTC. Encoded protein: CASSLGQNYEQYF. V gene TRBV7-3 combines with J gene TRBJ2-7; perhaps TRBD1 as D (6 bases). V lost 5 bases and J 3 bases, leaving 11 bases between the germline ends. Germline assignment: CDR1 SGHTA and CDR2 FQGTGA. The CDR3 covers 13 residues.

Only a few counts were recorded for this clone. This sequence joins TRBV18 and TRBJ1-1; D remains unclear. The CDR3 is made up of 15 amino acids. The V end was cut by 1 base, the J end by 2 bases, with 11 bases between. Germline loops: CDR1 KGHSH, CDR2 LQKENI. CDR3 sequence (DNA): TGTGCCAGCTCACCACAGAACCTAGCAAACACTGAAGCTTTCTTT. It specifies CASSPQNLANTEAFF.

The chain has TRBV7-3 and TRBJ2-5; D unclear. This CDR3 contains 13 residues. The germline CDR1 and CDR2 sequences are SGHTA and FQGTGA. Deletions cut 2 bases from V and 2 bases from J, with 6 bases between. The CDR3 DNA reads as TGTGCCAGCAGCTTATCTTCTCAAGAGACCCAGTACTTC. Protein: CASSLSSQETQYF.

The chain employs TRBV7-8 and TRBJ2-7, with TRBD2 matching 7 bases. V lost 2 bases, J lost 1 base, and 8 bases stayed unmatched. The CDR3 runs 16 residues. Germline lookup yields CDR1 SGHVS and CDR2 FQNEAQ. This CDR3 reads CASSLWGSSGSYEQYF. As DNA, the CDR3 is TGTGCCAGCAGCTTATGGGGGTCTAGCGGTTCCTACGAGCAGTACTTC.

The genes are TRBV5-1 and TRBJ2-7, with a possible D match to TRBD1 (5 bases). Germline CDR1 reads SGHRS; CDR2 reads YFSETQ. The CDR3 has 12 residues. V was pared by 4 bases and J by 3 bases, with 8 bases between. The CDR3 DNA follows: TGCGCCAGCAGCGACAGCTTCTACGAGCAGTACTTC. As protein: CASSDSFYEQYF.

This clone has just a few counts. The chain is built from TRBV6-5 and TRBJ2-1, with 8 bases lining up with TRBD2. V was pared by 2 bases and J by 2 bases, with 2 bases of the junction left unmatched. This CDR3 is 15 amino acids long. Per germline, CDR1 MNHEY and CDR2 SVGAGI. The CDR3 spells CASSYTSGTYNEQFF. CDR3 DNA: TGTGCCAGCAGTTACACTAGCGGAACCTACAATGAGCAGTTCTTC.

The rearrangement uses TRBV5-4 and TRBJ2-3, with TRBD2 matching 7 bases. Germline lookup yields CDR1 SGHNT and CDR2 YYREEE (reference sequence). This CDR3 region has 15 residues. V shed 4 bases and J 7 bases; nucleotides not matched to a gene: 12. CDR3 loop: CASSPVAGEGYTQYF. The CDR3 nucleotides read TGTGCCAGCAGCCCAGTGGCGGGAGAGGGTTATACGCAGTATTTT.

J is TRBJ1-2 and V is TRBV19, with 7 nucleotides matching TRBD1. V trimming: 6 bases; J trimming: 7 bases; junction bases outside the gene matches: 11. Germline V lookup: CDR1 LNHDA, CDR2 SQIVND (reference sequence). This CDR3 is built from 14 residues. The CDR3, as DNA: TGTGCCAGTAGGCCCTTCGACAGGGAAAGTGGCTACACCTTC. Translated: CASRPFDRESGYTF.

The chain uses TRBV2 and TRBJ1-2, with D tentatively TRBD1 (5 bases). Looked up from germline, CDR1 is SNHLY and CDR2 is FYNNEI. The CDR3 covers 13 residues. V was clipped by 4 bases and J by 8 bases, with 14 bases between them. CDR3 DNA: TGTGCCAGCAGTGTATCGGCAGGGCAGGGCTACACCTTC. Translated: CASSVSAGQGYTF.

This chain joins TRBV28 and TRBJ1-5; the D gene is possibly TRBD1 (6 bases). Trimming took off 6 bases at V and 6 bases at J, with 15 bases between the two ends. The germline CDR1 and CDR2 sequences are MDHEN and SYDVKM. The CDR3 contains 14 residues. CDR3 in amino acids: CASSATGLGQPQHF. In DNA, the CDR3 is TGTGCCAGCAGCGCGACAGGTTTGGGTCAGCCCCAGCATTTT.

Only a few counts were recorded for this clone. This chain links TRBV28 with TRBJ2-7; 7 bases line up with TRBD1. The CDR3 has 15 amino acids. Unmatched junction bases numbered 9, after V lost 5 bases and J lost 2 bases. The germline V gene has CDR1 MDHEN and CDR2 SYDVKM. The CDR3 nucleotides are TGTGCCAGCAGTCCGTCCGGGACAGCAGCCTACGAGCAGTACTTC. Amino acids: CASSPSGTAAYEQYF.

This rearrangement joins TRBV6-6 to TRBJ2-7; a weak D match, TRBD2 (5 bases). V gave up 3 bases and J gave up 7 bases, with 10 bases separating them. Germline V lookup: CDR1 MNHNY, CDR2 SVGAGI (reference sequence). This CDR3 comprises 12 residues. The CDR3 DNA follows: TGTGCCAGCAGTTATTTCGGAGGAGAGCAGTACTTC. Encoded protein: CASSYFGGEQYF.